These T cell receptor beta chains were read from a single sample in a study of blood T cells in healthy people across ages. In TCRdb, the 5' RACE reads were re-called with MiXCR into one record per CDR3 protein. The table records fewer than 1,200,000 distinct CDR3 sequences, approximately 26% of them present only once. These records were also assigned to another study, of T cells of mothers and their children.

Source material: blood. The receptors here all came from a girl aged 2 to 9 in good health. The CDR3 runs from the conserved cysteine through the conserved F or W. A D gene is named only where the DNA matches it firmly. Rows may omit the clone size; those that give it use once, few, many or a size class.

CDR3nt: TGTGCCAGCAGCTCGTCGGCAGACTTTAGCTCCTACAATGAGCAGTTCTTC; CDR3aa: CASSSSADFSSYNEQFF; v_gene: TRBV7-4; d_gene: NA; j_gene: TRBJ2-1; abundance: NA
CDR3nt: TGTGCCAGCAGCTTTGGCCTTGCGAGGGACAGCGCTTATGGCTACACCTTC; CDR3aa: CASSFGLARDSAYGYTF; v_gene: TRBV11-2; d_gene: TRBD1; j_gene: TRBJ1-2; abundance: few
CDR3nt: TGTGCCAGCATCTCCGGGACAGGGAACGAAAAACTGTTTTTT; CDR3aa: CASISGTGNEKLFF; v_gene: TRBV7-9; d_gene: TRBD1; j_gene: TRBJ1-4; abundance: NA
CDR3nt: TGCAGTGCTAGAGATGCAACAGGGGGTATTCCGGACGAGCAGTACTTC; CDR3aa: CSARDATGGIPDEQYF; v_gene: TRBV20-1; d_gene: TRBD1; j_gene: TRBJ2-7; abundance: NA
CDR3nt: TGTGCCAGCAAACCGTACGGGGCACCTAACACTGAAGCTTTCTTT; CDR3aa: CASKPYGAPNTEAFF; v_gene: TRBV7-8; d_gene: NA; j_gene: TRBJ1-1; abundance: NA
CDR3nt: TGCGCCAGCAGCCAAGCAGGGGGCGAGCAGTACTTC; CDR3aa: CASSQAGGEQYF; v_gene: TRBV4-2; d_gene: TRBD1; j_gene: TRBJ2-7; abundance: many
CDR3nt: TGTGCCATCAGTGAGTCGGGAGGTTTGGGCGAAAAACTGTTTTTT; CDR3aa: CAISESGGLGEKLFF; v_gene: TRBV10-3; d_gene: NA; j_gene: TRBJ1-4; abundance: NA
CDR3nt: TGTGCCAGCAGGCTCTCCGGCAGCGGGGTATGGGAGACCCAGTACTTC; CDR3aa: CASRLSGSGVWETQYF; v_gene: TRBV6-1; d_gene: TRBD2; j_gene: TRBJ2-5; abundance: NA
CDR3nt: TGTGCCAGCAGTTTTGGCTTCGGGGTGGAGTATGGCTACACCTTC; CDR3aa: CASSFGFGVEYGYTF; v_gene: TRBV12-3/TRBV12-4; d_gene: NA; j_gene: TRBJ1-2; abundance: NA
CDR3nt: TGTGCCAGCAGCTCCCGGTCGGCTCCGAGGGGAGATACGCAGTATTTT; CDR3aa: CASSSRSAPRGDTQYF; v_gene: TRBV11-2; d_gene: NA; j_gene: TRBJ2-3; abundance: NA
CDR3nt: TGTGCCAGCACCTTAGGGTTAGGGGGGTACCAAGAGACCCAGTACTTC; CDR3aa: CASTLGLGGYQETQYF; v_gene: TRBV6-6; d_gene: NA; j_gene: TRBJ2-5; abundance: NA
CDR3nt: TGTGCCAGCAGTTTTTTAGCGGGAATAGGAGAGACCCAGTACTTC; CDR3aa: CASSFLAGIGETQYF; v_gene: TRBV27; d_gene: TRBD2; j_gene: TRBJ2-5; abundance: few
CDR3nt: TGCAGCGTTCTGACAGGGGATTTCGAACTTTTTTTT; CDR3aa: CSVLTGDFELFF; v_gene: TRBV29-1; d_gene: TRBD1; j_gene: TRBJ1-4; abundance: few
CDR3nt: TGCAGTGCTAGAGAGCGGGGATTAACCTACGAGCAGTACTTC; CDR3aa: CSARERGLTYEQYF; v_gene: TRBV20-1; d_gene: NA; j_gene: TRBJ2-7; abundance: NA
CDR3nt: TGCAGTGCTAGCCCCCGGGACCGTACCTACAATGAGCAGTTCTTC; CDR3aa: CSASPRDRTYNEQFF; v_gene: TRBV20-1; d_gene: NA; j_gene: TRBJ2-1; abundance: once
CDR3nt: TGCGCCAGCAGCTTCAGGACTGGCCTCGATGAGCAGTTCTTC; CDR3aa: CASSFRTGLDEQFF; v_gene: TRBV5-1; d_gene: NA; j_gene: TRBJ2-1; abundance: few
CDR3nt: TGCAGCGTTGAAGAAGGGCAGGGGGCAAGAAGCTATGGCTACACCTTC; CDR3aa: CSVEEGQGARSYGYTF; v_gene: TRBV29-1; d_gene: TRBD1; j_gene: TRBJ1-2; abundance: few
CDR3nt: TGCGCCAGCAGCCAAGTTCGGGGTTACCAAGGGGGCTACACCTTC; CDR3aa: CASSQVRGYQGGYTF; v_gene: TRBV4-1; d_gene: NA; j_gene: TRBJ1-2; abundance: few
CDR3nt: TGTGCCAGCAGTTACTTCTCCAGGGGAGGCTCTGGGGCCAACGTCCTGACTTTC; CDR3aa: CASSYFSRGGSGANVLTF; v_gene: TRBV6-5; d_gene: NA; j_gene: TRBJ2-6; abundance: NA
CDR3nt: TGTGCCAGCAGTTTATGGGGCAGAGTCAACAACATTCAGTACTTC; CDR3aa: CASSLWGRVNNIQYF; v_gene: TRBV28; d_gene: NA; j_gene: TRBJ2-4; abundance: NA
CDR3nt: TGTGCCAGCAGCTCGACTAGCGAGGCCTACAATGAGCAGTTCTTC; CDR3aa: CASSSTSEAYNEQFF; v_gene: TRBV6-5; d_gene: TRBD2; j_gene: TRBJ2-1; abundance: NA
CDR3nt: TGTGCCAGCAGTTTTGGACTAGCGGACTACGAGCAGTACTTC; CDR3aa: CASSFGLADYEQYF; v_gene: TRBV27; d_gene: TRBD2; j_gene: TRBJ2-7; abundance: NA
CDR3nt: TGCAGCGTTGAGGACCCCCAGGGTTACGAAAAACTGTTTTTT; CDR3aa: CSVEDPQGYEKLFF; v_gene: TRBV29-1; d_gene: NA; j_gene: TRBJ1-4; abundance: NA
CDR3nt: TGTGCCAGTAGTCGAACTAGGGACATAAACAGCTACGGCTACACCTTC; CDR3aa: CASSRTRDINSYGYTF; v_gene: TRBV19; d_gene: NA; j_gene: TRBJ1-2; abundance: NA
CDR3nt: TGTGCCAGCAGTGACTCGATATCGCGGGAGCGGGACAGTGAGCAGTTCTTC; CDR3aa: CASSDSISRERDSEQFF; v_gene: TRBV6-4; d_gene: NA; j_gene: TRBJ2-1; abundance: NA
CDR3nt: TGCGCCAGCAGCCAGGCCCTAGCTGAAGAGCAGTTCTTC; CDR3aa: CASSQALAEEQFF; v_gene: TRBV4-1; d_gene: NA; j_gene: TRBJ2-1; abundance: NA
CDR3nt: TGTGCCAGCAGCTTAGTTTTTCGCCTGGGACACTCAAAAGAGACCCAGTACTTC; CDR3aa: CASSLVFRLGHSKETQYF; v_gene: TRBV7-9; d_gene: NA; j_gene: TRBJ2-5; abundance: NA
CDR3nt: TGTGCCAGCAGCCCCACAGGGGTTAGCTCTGGAAACACCATATATTTT; CDR3aa: CASSPTGVSSGNTIYF; v_gene: TRBV7-9; d_gene: TRBD1; j_gene: TRBJ1-3; abundance: few
CDR3nt: TGTGCCAGCAAGGAAGGGCAGGGCATCAAGCCCCAGCATTTT; CDR3aa: CASKEGQGIKPQHF; v_gene: TRBV27; d_gene: NA; j_gene: TRBJ1-5; abundance: NA
CDR3nt: TGTGCCACCAGCAGAGAAGTTCCCGGGGAGCTGTTTTTT; CDR3aa: CATSREVPGELFF; v_gene: TRBV15; d_gene: NA; j_gene: TRBJ2-2; abundance: few
CDR3nt: TGCAGTGCCCAATCCCCTCGGGGCCTCGTACATCCCGCTGACTCCTACGAGCAGTACTTC; CDR3aa: CSAQSPRGLVHPADSYEQYF; v_gene: TRBV20-1; d_gene: NA; j_gene: TRBJ2-7; abundance: NA
CDR3nt: TGTGCCAGCAGCTCCCTCCAAGAAGGGCGGATCCACGAAAAACTGTTTTTT; CDR3aa: CASSSLQEGRIHEKLFF; v_gene: TRBV7-3; d_gene: NA; j_gene: TRBJ1-4; abundance: NA
CDR3nt: TGTGCCAGCAGTTTTGCAGAGGGGGTCCGGTATGGCTACACCTTC; CDR3aa: CASSFAEGVRYGYTF; v_gene: TRBV12-3/TRBV12-4; d_gene: NA; j_gene: TRBJ1-2; abundance: NA
CDR3nt: TGCGCCAGCAGCCAAGTGAGGTCAGGAGGTCGGAATGAGCAGTTCTTC; CDR3aa: CASSQVRSGGRNEQFF; v_gene: TRBV4-1; d_gene: NA; j_gene: TRBJ2-1; abundance: NA
CDR3nt: TGTGCCAGCAGCCAAGAAAACAAGGGAACCCCCTACGAGCAGTACTTC; CDR3aa: CASSQENKGTPYEQYF; v_gene: TRBV3-1; d_gene: NA; j_gene: TRBJ2-7; abundance: few
CDR3nt: TGTGCCAGCAGCTTAGTGGGGGCCGTGTTGAACTTC; CDR3aa: CASSLVGAVLNF; v_gene: TRBV7-9; d_gene: NA; j_gene: TRBJ2-7; abundance: once
CDR3nt: TGTGCCAGCAGCGTAAGGGGGCCCAAAGAGACCCAGTACTTC; CDR3aa: CASSVRGPKETQYF; v_gene: TRBV13; d_gene: TRBD1; j_gene: TRBJ2-5; abundance: few
CDR3nt: TGTGCCAGCACCAAAAGACTGGTGGGGGCTGAAGCTTTCTTT; CDR3aa: CASTKRLVGAEAFF; v_gene: TRBV5-6; d_gene: NA; j_gene: TRBJ1-1; abundance: NA
CDR3nt: TGTGCCAGCAGTTACCGGGGACCTGCTGGTGGCTACACCTTC; CDR3aa: CASSYRGPAGGYTF; v_gene: TRBV6-6; d_gene: NA; j_gene: TRBJ1-2; abundance: few
CDR3nt: TGCGCCAGCAGCGGCGGACAGGACCGGGGCTACACCTTC; CDR3aa: CASSGGQDRGYTF; v_gene: TRBV5-1; d_gene: TRBD1; j_gene: TRBJ1-2; abundance: NA
CDR3nt: TGTGCCAGCAGCCAGACTAGCGGGATCTCAGATACGCAGTATTTT; CDR3aa: CASSQTSGISDTQYF; v_gene: TRBV7-3; d_gene: TRBD2; j_gene: TRBJ2-3; abundance: NA
CDR3nt: TGCGCCAGCAGCTTTCGTAGCGGGAGGGCTGACGATGAGCAGTTCTTC; CDR3aa: CASSFRSGRADDEQFF; v_gene: TRBV5-1; d_gene: TRBD2; j_gene: TRBJ2-1; abundance: NA
CDR3nt: TGTGCCAGCAGTTTAACAGGGGCCAGGTTGCCCCAGCATTTT; CDR3aa: CASSLTGARLPQHF; v_gene: TRBV28; d_gene: TRBD1; j_gene: TRBJ1-5; abundance: NA
CDR3nt: TGTGCCAGCAGCTCCCAGGGTTATGGCTACACCTTC; CDR3aa: CASSSQGYGYTF; v_gene: TRBV7-9; d_gene: NA; j_gene: TRBJ1-2; abundance: many